These 14 T cell receptor beta chains originate from one sample sequenced in a study of T cells in Graves' hyperthyroidism and ophthalmopathy. The TCR beta CDR3 regions underwent amplification using RNA transcripts as the source. HTBI primers were used for first-round RT-PCR of the TCR CDR3. TCRdb re-analysed the multiplex PCR reads in MiXCR, keeping a single row per CDR3 protein. The sample carries around 500,000 distinct CDR3 sequences, about 15% recorded once. Sequenced: blood. These receptors were collected from a middle-aged woman with Graves' hyperthyroidism.

This clonotype was found many times. V and J are TRBV12-3 or TRBV12-4 and TRBJ2-1; weak D call: TRBD2 (5 bases). Trimming took off 5 bases at V and 4 bases at J, with 18 bases between the two ends. The CDR3 runs to 16 residues. CDR3 residues: CASSPSWGSHYNEQFF. The DNA of the CDR3 is TGTGCCAGCAGTCCTAGCTGGGGTAGCCATTACAATGAGCAGTTCTTC.

As regards this clonotype: This likely comes from a read error, as the CDR3 has no conserved phenylalanine or tryptophan at its end. The chain carries TRBV11-1 and TRBJ2-5, with no clear D. The length of the CDR3 is 13 residues. The V gene lost 1 base and the J gene lost 2 bases, with 5 bases spanning the gap. Germline lookup yields CDR1 SGHAT and CDR2 FQDESV (reference sequence). In DNA form, the CDR3 reads TGTGCCAGCAGCTTAGACAGTCAAGAGACCCAGTACTTA. This translates into CASSLDSQETQYL.

The chain uses TRBV7-9 and TRBJ1-5; tentative D call: TRBD1 (6 bases). Per the germline V gene, CDR1 is SEHNR and CDR2 is FQNEAQ (reference sequence). V shed 1 base and J shed 10 bases, with 11 bases lying between them. The length of the CDR3 is 13 residues. CDR3 bases: TGTGCCAGCAGCTTAGACAGGGACCATCCCCAGCATTTT. Translated: CASSLDRDHPQHF.

This chain connects TRBV30 to TRBJ2-1; 7 nucleotides match TRBD2. CDR3 size: 15 residues. V lost 4 bases to trimming and J lost 2 bases; unmatched junction nucleotides: 8. Looked up from germline, CDR1 is GTSNPN and CDR2 is SVGIG (reference sequence). CDR3 loop: CAWNLAAGAYNEQFF. CDR3 DNA sequence: TGTGCCTGGAATCTAGCGGCTGGAGCCTACAATGAGCAGTTCTTC.

At least ten counts were recorded for this clonotype. The chain has TRBV18 and TRBJ2-3; D may be TRBD2 (5 bases). The ends were cut back, 2 bases at V and 3 bases at J, with 12 bases in the middle. The CDR3 is 15 residues long. Germline V gene lookup returns CDR1 KGHSH and CDR2 LQKENI. This chain's CDR3 is CASSPEGIDTDTQYF. The CDR3 DNA follows: TGTGCCAGCTCACCAGAGGGAATAGATACAGATACGCAGTATTTT.

This clonotype showed up many times. The chain employs TRBV18 and TRBJ2-7, with D possibly being TRBD1 (6 bases). CDR1 KGHSH and CDR2 LQKENI come from the germline V gene. The CDR3 consists of 15 residues. Trimming shortened V by 3 bases and J by 3 bases, and 15 bases separated the two germline ends. The CDR3 region has the DNA TGTGCCAGCTCACCTACTTCACAGGGTGGCTACGAGCAGTACTTC. Its translation: CASSPTSQGGYEQYF.

The V gene is TRBV11-2, the J gene TRBJ2-7; D perhaps matches TRBD2 (7 bases). Per germline, CDR1 SGHAT and CDR2 FQNNGV. There are 16 residues in the CDR3. The germline V and J ends were trimmed by 5 bases and 5 bases, with 22 bases remaining between them. The CDR3 DNA sequence: TGTGCCAGCAGCCCTCCCGCCGACGGGGGGCCGAACGAGCAGTACTTC. This gives the protein CASSPPADGGPNEQYF.

This clonotype was counted at least ten times. The chain combines TRBV6-1 with TRBJ2-7; 8 bases line up with TRBD1. The CDR3 runs to 15 residues. Germline V CDR1 and CDR2: MNHNS, SASEGT. Trimming removed 8 bases from V and 7 bases from J; junction bases left unmatched: 16. In DNA, the CDR3 is TGTGCCAGCTCCCCTGACAGGGGTGTCCCTGGAGAGCAGTACTTC. Protein product: CASSPDRGVPGEQYF.

Ten or more counts support this clonotype. This chain joins TRBV5-1 and TRBJ2-1, with 7 bases lining up with TRBD1. J gave up 9 bases and V 0 bases, and 6 bases lay outside the gene matches. The germline V gene encodes CDR1 SGHRS and CDR2 YFSETQ. The CDR3 consists of 14 residues. As DNA, the CDR3 is TGCGCCAGCAGCTTGGGACCGACAGGGATTGAGCAGTTCTTC. Protein sequence: CASSLGPTGIEQFF.

This clonotype has at least ten counts. The chain uses TRBV3-1 and TRBJ1-6, with D uncertain. Trimming left V 5 bases short and J 5 bases short, with 13 bases between. This CDR3 comprises 15 residues. CDR1 and CDR2 (germline): LGHDT, YNNKEL (reference sequence). CDR3 protein: CASSSGRLHNSPLHF. The CDR3, as DNA: TGTGCCAGCAGCTCCGGGAGGCTACATAATTCACCCCTCCACTTT.

This clonotype was detected a few times. The chain carries TRBV6-1 and TRBJ2-1; D gene uncertain. This CDR3 has 11 amino acids. Germline-derived CDR1 and CDR2 are MNHNS and SASEGT. Trimming shortened V by 8 bases and J by 8 bases, and 10 bases separated the two germline ends. In DNA form, the CDR3 reads TGTGCCAGCTCATGGGTCCATGAGCAGTTCTTC. Its translation: CASSWVHEQFF.

This clonotype was detected only a few times. This rearrangement joins TRBV29-1 to TRBJ1-1; D perhaps matches TRBD1 (5 bases). The CDR3 spans 15 residues. V dropped 1 base and J dropped 5 bases, with 17 bases sitting between them. Germline CDR1 and CDR2: SQVTM and ANQGSEA. This CDR3 reads CSVEGGYHRGTEAFF. CDR3 nucleotides: TGCAGCGTTGAAGGGGGCTACCACCGGGGAACTGAAGCTTTCTTT.

The chain recombines TRBV7-9 with TRBJ2-6, with unresolved D. V was shortened by 3 bases and J by 0 bases, with 9 bases between the two germline ends. Germline CDR1 SEHNR, CDR2 FQNEAQ (reference sequence). This CDR3 is built from 16 residues. CDR3 loop: CASSLIVISGANVLTF. CDR3 DNA: TGTGCCAGCAGCTTGATTGTGATCTCTGGGGCCAACGTCCTGACTTTC.

This clonotype appeared many times. The chain is built from TRBV12-3 or TRBV12-4 and TRBJ2-1, with 14 positions matching TRBD2. V lost 5 bases to trimming and J lost 9 bases; unmatched junction nucleotides: 3. The CDR3 extends over 14 amino acids. CDR3 region: CASSRLAGGFEQFF. CDR3 sequence (DNA): TGTGCCAGCAGTAGACTAGCGGGAGGGTTTGAGCAGTTCTTC.